This TCR beta chain is from a study of HIV-infected patients and healthy controls. Per germline, CDR1 SGHVS and CDR2 FQNEAQ. The length of the CDR3 is 18 residues. With 4 bases removed from V and 0 bases from J, the gap between germline ends came to 19 bases. Alpha and beta constant-region primers primed reverse transcription of around 500 ng RNA. Alpha and beta chain libraries were made separately by chain-specific third strand synthesis with multiplexing indices. Via MiXCR, TCRdb re-called the 5' RACE reads, giving one row per CDR3 protein. Of more than 9,000 distinct CDR3 sequences in the sample, 9.3% were seen once. No cell fractionation was done, so the repertoire covers all unsorted peripheral blood T cells.

Specimen: blood, collected before antiretroviral therapy. The V gene is TRBV7-8, the J gene TRBJ2-4; D possibly corresponds to TRBD2 (6 bases). The origin of this receptor is an adult with HIV infection. The donor label of this sample is uncertain. The CDR3 nucleotides read TGTGCCAGCAGCTATCACACCCTAGCGCCACTAGCCAAAAACATTCAGTACTTC. Its protein product is CASSYHTLAPLAKNIQYF. The variable domain in full, with the rest retrieved from reference TRBV7-8 and TRBJ2-4, is GAGVSQSPRYKVAKRGQDVALRCDPISGHVSLFWYQQALGQGPEFLTYFQNEAQLDKSGLPSDRFFAERPEGSVSTLKIQRTQQEDSAVYLCASSYHTLAPLAKNIQYFGAGTRLSVL.